Following are 7 T cell receptor beta chains from one sample sequenced in a study of patients and donors after allogeneic stem cell transplantation. TCRdb reprocessed the RT-PCR reads with MiXCR, giving one entry per CDR3 protein. The data contain about a million distinct CDR3 sequences, about 20% of them singletons. The sample taken for sequencing was blood, either unsorted or a sorted T cell fraction (not recorded which). The receptors come from a human donor who was either an allogeneic HSCT recipient or a stem cell or donor lymphocyte infusion donor (not recorded which). It is not recorded whose cells these are; they may come from a transplant donor.

This chain uses TRBV7-8 with TRBJ2-3; D call uncertain. From germline, CDR1 is SGHVS and CDR2 FQNEAQ. V gave up 1 base and J gave up 5 bases, with 10 bases separating them. CDR3 length equals 14 residues. The CDR3, as DNA: TGTGCCAGCAGCTTAGGCTGGGGATTAGATACGCAGTATTTT. Translation gives CASSLGWGLDTQYF.

This chain links TRBV20-1 with TRBJ2-5; D might be TRBD1 (5 bases). The CDR3 has 12 amino acids. Trimming took off 6 bases at V and 4 bases at J, with 12 bases between the two ends. Germline CDR1 and CDR2: DFQATT and SNEGSKA (reference sequence). CDR3 sequence: CSAAPDTETQYF. The CDR3 DNA reads as TGCAGTGCCGCCCCGGACACAGAGACCCAGTACTTC.

This clonotype was found a few times. This chain joins TRBV12-3 or TRBV12-4 and TRBJ1-4; no reliable D call. The CDR3 totals 15 residues. With 6 bases removed from V and 2 bases from J, the gap between germline ends came to 13 bases. CDR3 residues: CASSLGRVTNEKLFF. The CDR3 coding sequence is TGTGCCAGCAGCCTGGGTAGGGTGACTAATGAAAAACTGTTTTTT.

This clonotype was detected ten times or more. This sequence joins TRBV24-1 and TRBJ1-4, with D unclear. The V and J ends lost 1 base and 7 bases respectively, with 9 bases between them. CDR1 is KGHDR, CDR2 SFDVKD, per germline. This CDR3 has 14 amino acids. The CDR3 is CATSDLAIPEKLFF. The CDR3 nucleotides read TGTGCCACCAGTGATTTAGCCATACCTGAAAAACTGTTTTTT.

Here the CDR3 reads CASSHTGGRGELFF. As DNA, the CDR3 is TGCGCCAGCAGCCACACAGGGGGCCGGGGGGAGCTGTTTTTT. The chain uses TRBV4-3 and TRBJ2-2; TRBD1 agrees at 9 bases. The CDR3 contains 14 residues. In germline, CDR1 is LGHNA, CDR2 YSLEER. The J segment lost 8 bases and the V segment lost 3 bases, leaving 4 bases of the junction unmatched.

The chain recombines TRBV20-1 with TRBJ2-5; D not certain. The CDR3 has 12 residues. The V gene lost 3 bases and the J gene lost 5 bases, with 10 bases spanning the gap. The V gene's germline CDR1 is DFQATT and CDR2 SNEGSKA (reference sequence). The CDR3 sequence: CSARPPRETQYF. CDR3 bases: TGCAGTGCTAGGCCCCCCCGGGAGACCCAGTACTTC.

This clonotype was detected a few times. CDR3 residues: CASGEAGPTDTQYF. DNA for the CDR3: TGTGCCAGCGGTGAGGCGGGGCCCACAGATACGCAGTATTTT. The chain links TRBV5-6 to TRBJ2-3, with a tentative D call TRBD2 (6 bases). The CDR3 loop spans 14 amino acids. V lost 7 bases to trimming and J lost 2 bases, with 14 bases between them. Germline V gene data show CDR1 as SGHDT and CDR2 as YYEEEE.